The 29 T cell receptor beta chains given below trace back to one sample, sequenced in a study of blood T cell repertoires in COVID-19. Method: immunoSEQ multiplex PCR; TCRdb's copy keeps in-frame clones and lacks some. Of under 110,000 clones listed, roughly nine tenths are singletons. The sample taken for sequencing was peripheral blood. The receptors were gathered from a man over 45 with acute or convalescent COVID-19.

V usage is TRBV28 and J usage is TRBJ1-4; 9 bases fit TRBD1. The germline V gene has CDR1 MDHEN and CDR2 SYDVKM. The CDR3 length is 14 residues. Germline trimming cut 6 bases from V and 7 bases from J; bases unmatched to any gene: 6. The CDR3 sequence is CASSTQGAREKLFF. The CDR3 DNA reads TGTGCCAGCAGCACACAGGGGGCGCGTGAAAAACTGTTTTTT. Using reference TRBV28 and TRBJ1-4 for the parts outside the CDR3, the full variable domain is DVKVTQSSRYLVKRTGEKVFLECVQDMDHENMFWYRQDPGLGLRLIYFSYDVKMKEKGDIPEGYSVSREKKERFSLILESASTNQTSMYLCASSTQGAREKLFFGSGTQLSVL.

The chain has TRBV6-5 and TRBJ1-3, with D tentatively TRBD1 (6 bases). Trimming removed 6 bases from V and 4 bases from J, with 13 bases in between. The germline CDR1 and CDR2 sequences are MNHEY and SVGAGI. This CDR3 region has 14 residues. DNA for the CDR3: TGTGCCAGCAGGCCACAGGGTACCGGAAACACCATATATTTT. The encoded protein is CASRPQGTGNTIYF.

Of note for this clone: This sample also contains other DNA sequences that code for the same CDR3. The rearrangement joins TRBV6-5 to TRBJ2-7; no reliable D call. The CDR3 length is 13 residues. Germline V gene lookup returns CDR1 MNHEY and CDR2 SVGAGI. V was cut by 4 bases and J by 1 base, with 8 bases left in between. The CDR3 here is CASSSPGSYEQYF. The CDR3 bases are TGTGCCAGCAGTTCCCCGGGTTCCTACGAGCAGTACTTC.

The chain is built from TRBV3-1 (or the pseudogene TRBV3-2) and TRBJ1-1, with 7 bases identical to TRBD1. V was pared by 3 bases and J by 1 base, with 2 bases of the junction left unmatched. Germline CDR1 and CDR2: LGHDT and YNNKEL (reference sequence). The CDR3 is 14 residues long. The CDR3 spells CASSQGDRNTEAFF. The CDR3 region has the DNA TGTGCCAGCAGCCAGGGGGACAGGAACACTGAAGCTTTCTTT.

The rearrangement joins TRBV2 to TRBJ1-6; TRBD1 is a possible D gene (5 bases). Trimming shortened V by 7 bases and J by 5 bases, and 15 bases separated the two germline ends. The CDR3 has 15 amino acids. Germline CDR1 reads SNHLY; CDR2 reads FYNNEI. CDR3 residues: CASTDSLYDNSPLHF. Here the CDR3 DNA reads TGTGCCAGCACCGACAGCCTATATGATAATTCACCCCTCCACTTT. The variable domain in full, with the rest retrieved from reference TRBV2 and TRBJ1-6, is EPEVTQTPSHQVTQMGQEVILRCVPISNHLYFYWYRQILGQKVEFLVSFYNNEISEKSEIFDDQFSVERPDGSNFTLKIRSTKLEDSAMYFCASTDSLYDNSPLHFGNGTRLTVT.

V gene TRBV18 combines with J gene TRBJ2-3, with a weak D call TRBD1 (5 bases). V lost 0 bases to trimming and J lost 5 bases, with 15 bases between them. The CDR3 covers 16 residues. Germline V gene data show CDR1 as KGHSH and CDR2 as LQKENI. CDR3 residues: CASSPPRQGSGDTQYF. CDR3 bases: TGTGCCAGCTCACCACCGAGGCAGGGATCAGGAGATACGCAGTATTTT.

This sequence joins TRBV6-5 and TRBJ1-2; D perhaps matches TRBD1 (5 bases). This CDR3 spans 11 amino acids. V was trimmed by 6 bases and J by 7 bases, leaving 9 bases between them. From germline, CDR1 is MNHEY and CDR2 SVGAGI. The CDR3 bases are TGTGCCAGCAGGGGGGAGGTTGGCTACACCTTC. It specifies CASRGEVGYTF.

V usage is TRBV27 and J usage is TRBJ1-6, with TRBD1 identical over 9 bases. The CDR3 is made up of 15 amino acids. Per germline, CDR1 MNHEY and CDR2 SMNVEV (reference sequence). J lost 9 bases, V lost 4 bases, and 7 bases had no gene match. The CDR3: CASSSGGTGTSPLHF. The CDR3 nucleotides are TGTGCCAGCAGTTCCGGCGGGACAGGGACTTCACCCCTCCACTTT.

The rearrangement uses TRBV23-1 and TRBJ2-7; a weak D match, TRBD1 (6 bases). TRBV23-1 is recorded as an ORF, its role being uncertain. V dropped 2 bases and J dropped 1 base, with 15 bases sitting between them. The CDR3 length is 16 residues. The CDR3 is CASSQRAQGKSYEQYF. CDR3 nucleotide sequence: TGCGCCAGCAGTCAAAGGGCACAGGGTAAATCCTACGAGCAGTACTTC.

CDR3 loop: CAWSDRGLSNQPQHF. DNA of the CDR3: TGTGCCTGGAGCGACAGGGGCTTAAGCAATCAGCCCCAGCATTTT. V and J are TRBV30 and TRBJ1-5, with 8 nucleotides matching TRBD1. Germline CDR1 and CDR2: GTSNPN and SVGIG (reference sequence). There are 15 residues in the CDR3. Trimming took 3 bases from V and 1 from J; bases not matched to a gene: 5.

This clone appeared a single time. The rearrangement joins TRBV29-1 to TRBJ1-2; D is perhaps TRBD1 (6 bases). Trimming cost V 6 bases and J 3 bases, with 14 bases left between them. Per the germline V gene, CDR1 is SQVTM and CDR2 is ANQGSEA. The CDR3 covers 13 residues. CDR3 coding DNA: TGCAGCGTCGAAACAGGGAAGCACTATGGCTACACCTTC. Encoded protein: CSVETGKHYGYTF.

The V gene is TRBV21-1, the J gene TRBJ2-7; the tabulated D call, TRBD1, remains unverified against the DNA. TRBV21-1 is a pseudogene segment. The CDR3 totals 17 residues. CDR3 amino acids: CASSKAQRQGPLYEQYF. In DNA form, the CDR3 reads TGTGCCAGCAGCAAAGCCCAAAGACAGGGTCCCCTCTACGAGCAGTACTTC.

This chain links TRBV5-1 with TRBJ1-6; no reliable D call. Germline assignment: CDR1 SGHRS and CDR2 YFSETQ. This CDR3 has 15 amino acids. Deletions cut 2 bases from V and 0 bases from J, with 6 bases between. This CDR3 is CASSLKSSYNSPLHF. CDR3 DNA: TGCGCCAGCAGCTTAAAGAGCTCCTATAATTCACCCCTCCACTTT.

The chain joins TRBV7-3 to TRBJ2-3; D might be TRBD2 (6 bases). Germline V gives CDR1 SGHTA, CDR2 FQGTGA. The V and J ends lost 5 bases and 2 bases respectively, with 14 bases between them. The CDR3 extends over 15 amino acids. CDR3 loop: CASSGTGVLTDTQYF. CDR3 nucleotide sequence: TGTGCCAGCAGCGGGACGGGGGTACTCACAGATACGCAGTATTTT.

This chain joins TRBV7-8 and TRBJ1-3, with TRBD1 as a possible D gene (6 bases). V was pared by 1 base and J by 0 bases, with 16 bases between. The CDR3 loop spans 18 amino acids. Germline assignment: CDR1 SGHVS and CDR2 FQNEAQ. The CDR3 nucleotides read TGTGCCAGCAGCTTAGTTTTGGCAGGGGCAAGCTCTGGAAACACCATATATTTT. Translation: CASSLVLAGASSGNTIYF.

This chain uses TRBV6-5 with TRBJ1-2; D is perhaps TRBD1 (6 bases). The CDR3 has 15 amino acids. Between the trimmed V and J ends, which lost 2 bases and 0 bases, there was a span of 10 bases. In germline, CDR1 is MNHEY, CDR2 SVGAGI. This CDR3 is CASSYGTPTNYGYTF. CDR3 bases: TGTGCCAGCAGTTACGGGACACCGACTAACTATGGCTACACCTTC.

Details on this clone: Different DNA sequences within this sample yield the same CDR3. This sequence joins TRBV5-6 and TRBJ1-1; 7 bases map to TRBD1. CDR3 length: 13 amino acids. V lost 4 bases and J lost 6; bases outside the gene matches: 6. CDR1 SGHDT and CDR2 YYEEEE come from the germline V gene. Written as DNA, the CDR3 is TGTGCCAGCAGCCCTACAGGGGTAGCTGAAGCTTTCTTT. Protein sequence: CASSPTGVAEAFF.

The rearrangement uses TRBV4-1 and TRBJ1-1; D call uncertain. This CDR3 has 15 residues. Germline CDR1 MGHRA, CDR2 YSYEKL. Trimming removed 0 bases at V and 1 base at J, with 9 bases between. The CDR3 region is CASSQDTRANTEAFF. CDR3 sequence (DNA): TGCGCCAGCAGCCAAGATACGCGGGCGAACACTGAAGCTTTCTTT.

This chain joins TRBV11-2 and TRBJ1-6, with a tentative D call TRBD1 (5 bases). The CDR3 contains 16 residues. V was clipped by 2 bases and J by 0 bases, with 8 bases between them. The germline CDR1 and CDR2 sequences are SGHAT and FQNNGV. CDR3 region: CASSLNTGSYNSPLHF. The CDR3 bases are TGTGCCAGCAGCTTAAACACAGGCTCCTATAATTCACCCCTCCACTTT.

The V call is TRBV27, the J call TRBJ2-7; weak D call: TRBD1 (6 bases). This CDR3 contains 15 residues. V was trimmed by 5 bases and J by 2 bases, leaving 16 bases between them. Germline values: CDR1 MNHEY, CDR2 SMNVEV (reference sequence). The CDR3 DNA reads TGTGCCAGCAGTCGCCAACAGGGCCCAACCTACGAGCAGTACTTC. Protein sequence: CASSRQQGPTYEQYF.

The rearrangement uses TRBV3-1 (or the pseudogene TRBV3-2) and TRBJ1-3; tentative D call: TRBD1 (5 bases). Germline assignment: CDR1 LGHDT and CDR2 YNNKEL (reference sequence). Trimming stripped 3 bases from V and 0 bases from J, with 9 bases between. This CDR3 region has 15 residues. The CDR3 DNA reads TGTGCCAGCAGCCAGGGACTGATCTCTGGAAACACCATATATTTT. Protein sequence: CASSQGLISGNTIYF.

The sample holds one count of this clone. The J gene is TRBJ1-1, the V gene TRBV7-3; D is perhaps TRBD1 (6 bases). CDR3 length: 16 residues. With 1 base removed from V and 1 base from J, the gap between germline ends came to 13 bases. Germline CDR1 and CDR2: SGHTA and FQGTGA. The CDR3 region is CASSLMPPDRNTEAFF. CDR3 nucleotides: TGTGCCAGCAGCTTAATGCCGCCGGACAGGAACACTGAAGCTTTCTTT.

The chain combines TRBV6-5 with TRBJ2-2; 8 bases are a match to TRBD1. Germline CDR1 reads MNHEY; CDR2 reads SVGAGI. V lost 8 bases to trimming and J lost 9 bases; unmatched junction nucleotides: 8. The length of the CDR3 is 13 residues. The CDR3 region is CASWDRPPRELFF. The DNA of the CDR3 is TGTGCCAGCTGGGACAGGCCCCCTAGGGAGCTGTTTTTT.

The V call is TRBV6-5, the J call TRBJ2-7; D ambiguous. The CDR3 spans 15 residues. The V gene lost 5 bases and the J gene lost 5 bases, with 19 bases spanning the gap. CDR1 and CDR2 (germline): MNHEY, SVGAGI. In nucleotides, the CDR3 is TGTGCCAGCAGTCCCCTTCCGGGTATAGTGGACGAGCAGTACTTC. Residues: CASSPLPGIVDEQYF.

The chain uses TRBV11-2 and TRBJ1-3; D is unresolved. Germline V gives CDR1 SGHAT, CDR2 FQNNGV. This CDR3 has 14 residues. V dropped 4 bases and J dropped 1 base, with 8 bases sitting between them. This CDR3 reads CASSSGKSGNTIYF. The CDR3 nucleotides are TGTGCCAGCAGCTCGGGGAAATCTGGAAACACCATATATTTT.

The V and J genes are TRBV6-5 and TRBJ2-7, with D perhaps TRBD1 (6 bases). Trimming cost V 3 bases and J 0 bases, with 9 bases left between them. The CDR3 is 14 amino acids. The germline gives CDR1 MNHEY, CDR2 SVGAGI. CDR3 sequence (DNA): TGTGCCAGCAGTTATGGGACAAGCTCCTACGAGCAGTACTTC. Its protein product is CASSYGTSSYEQYF.

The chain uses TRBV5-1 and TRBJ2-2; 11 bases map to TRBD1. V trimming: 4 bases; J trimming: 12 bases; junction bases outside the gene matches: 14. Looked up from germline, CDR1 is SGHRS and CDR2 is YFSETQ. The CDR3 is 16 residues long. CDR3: CASSPWTGGDRRKLFF. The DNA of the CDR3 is TGCGCCAGCAGCCCTTGGACAGGGGGCGATAGAAGGAAGCTGTTTTTT. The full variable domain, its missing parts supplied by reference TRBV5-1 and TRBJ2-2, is KAGVTQTPRYLIKTRGQQVTLSCSPISGHRSVSWYQQTPGQGLQFLFEYFSETQRNKGNFPGRFSGRQFSNSRSEMNVSTLELGDSALYLCASSPWTGGDRRKLFFGEGSRLTVL.

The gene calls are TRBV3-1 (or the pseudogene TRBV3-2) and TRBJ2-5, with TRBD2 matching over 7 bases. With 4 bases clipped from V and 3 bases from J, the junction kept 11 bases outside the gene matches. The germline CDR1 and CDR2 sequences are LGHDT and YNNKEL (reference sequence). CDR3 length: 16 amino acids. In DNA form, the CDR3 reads TGTGCCAGCAGCCCCCGCCGGGGAGCGGGGAAAGAGACCCAGTACTTC. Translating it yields CASSPRRGAGKETQYF.

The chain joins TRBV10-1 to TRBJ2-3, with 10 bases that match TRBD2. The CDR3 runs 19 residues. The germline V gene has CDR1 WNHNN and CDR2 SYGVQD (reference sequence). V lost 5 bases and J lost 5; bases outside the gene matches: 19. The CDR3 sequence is CASSRKTKTSGLWEDTQYF. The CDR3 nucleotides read TGCGCCAGCAGTCGTAAGACAAAGACTAGCGGGCTATGGGAAGATACGCAGTATTTT.